This T cell receptor beta chain was sequenced during a study of T cells in tumors after PD-1 blockade. Libraries were prepared by immunoSEQ multiplex PCR; TCRdb keeps only in-frame clonotypes and omits some of them. This table has about 47,000 clones, approximately 75% appearing once. The CDR3 covers 15 residues. J gave up 7 bases and V 2 bases, and 9 bases lay outside the gene matches. Germline-derived CDR1 and CDR2 are SGHDT and YYEEEE. The sequencing used PBMCs, collected before anti-PD-1 treatment. The chain is built from TRBV5-6 and TRBJ2-1; 7 positions agree with TRBD1. The sequence came from a human donor with basal cell carcinoma. The CDR3 bases are TGTGCCAGCAGCTTACAGGGGCTATCGGGAAATGAGCAGTTCTTC. Protein: CASSLQGLSGNEQFF.